The 25 T cell receptor beta chains in this list originate from one sample, sequenced in a study of siplizumab effects on memory and regulatory T cells. Clones were sequenced by immunoSEQ multiplex PCR, and TCRdb holds only the in-frame ones, with some missing. Here the sample spans 70,000 or so clones, 91% being singletons. The sample was CD8+ T cells sorted from blood. These receptors were collected from a human donor in good health.

This sequence joins TRBV27 and TRBJ1-2; D call uncertain. The CDR3 length is 12 residues. Trimming took off 8 bases at V and 3 bases at J, with 10 bases between the two ends. From germline, CDR1 is MNHEY and CDR2 SMNVEV (reference sequence). DNA for the CDR3: TGTGCCAGCCTAGGGAGGGACTATGGCTACACCTTC. Its translation: CASLGRDYGYTF.

The chain uses TRBV11-2 and TRBJ1-1; no firm D call. The CDR3 contains 15 residues. Germline V gene data show CDR1 as SGHAT and CDR2 as FQNNGV. V was cut by 4 bases and J by 5 bases, with 17 bases left in between. The CDR3 DNA reads as TGTGCCAGCAGCTATTACCGGACGGCCGGGACTGAAGCTTTCTTT. Its protein product is CASSYYRTAGTEAFF.

This chain joins TRBV14 and TRBJ2-4, with 10 nucleotides matching TRBD1. The CDR3 consists of 15 residues. CDR1 and CDR2 from the germline V gene are SGHDN and FVKESK. V was pared by 5 bases and J by 4 bases, with 5 bases of the junction left unmatched. In DNA, the CDR3 is TGTGCCAGCAGCTACACGGGACAGGGGAAAAACATTCAGTACTTC. Translation: CASSYTGQGKNIQYF.

This clone has ten or more counts. The chain recombines TRBV5-4 with TRBJ2-1, with 9 bases identical to TRBD2. Germline V gene lookup returns CDR1 SGHNT and CDR2 YYREEE (reference sequence). This CDR3 region has 14 residues. J gave up 9 bases and V 0 bases, and 4 bases lay outside the gene matches. The DNA for the CDR3 is TGTGCCAGCAGCTTGGCTAGCGGGGCCGGTGAGCAGTTCTTC. This codes for CASSLASGAGEQFF.

The chain has TRBV6-5 and TRBJ2-2, with a weak D call TRBD2 (6 bases). The CDR3 is 14 amino acids. Germline CDR1 is MNHEY and CDR2 is SVGAGI. Trimming cost V 6 bases and J 10 bases, with 18 bases left between them. The chain's CDR3 is CASSLGLDLQELFF. The DNA for the CDR3 is TGTGCCAGCAGCCTGGGACTTGACTTACAGGAGCTGTTTTTT.

The chain carries TRBV7-9 and TRBJ2-3; TRBD2 matches 7 bases. The CDR3 length is 15 residues. From germline, CDR1 is SEHNR and CDR2 FQNEAQ (reference sequence). After removal of 2 bases from V and 4 bases from J, the junction contained 6 bases not matched to a gene. The CDR3 here is CASSLNSGVADTQYF. CDR3 bases: TGTGCCAGCAGCTTAAACAGCGGGGTGGCAGATACGCAGTATTTT.

The chain recombines TRBV19 with TRBJ2-1; a possible D gene is TRBD1 (6 bases). V was pared by 3 bases and J by 4 bases, with 13 bases between. The CDR3 contains 15 residues. Germline CDR1 and CDR2: LNHDA and SQIVND (reference sequence). The chain's CDR3 is CASSITGNSYNEQFF. The CDR3 bases are TGTGCCAGTAGTATCACAGGGAATTCGTACAATGAGCAGTTCTTC.

The V call is TRBV4-1, the J call TRBJ1-1; D gene unclear. The germline V gene encodes CDR1 MGHRA and CDR2 YSYEKL. V lost 4 bases, J lost 7 bases, and 16 bases lay in between. The CDR3 is 14 amino acids. The CDR3 protein is CASSLGKGQIEAFF. For the CDR3, the DNA is TGCGCCAGCAGCCTTGGGAAGGGCCAGATTGAAGCTTTCTTT.

The rearrangement links TRBV19 to TRBJ2-3, with D possibly TRBD1 on 6 matching bases. V was trimmed by 5 bases and J by 0 bases, leaving 12 bases between them. CDR1 LNHDA and CDR2 SQIVND come from the germline V gene (reference sequence). The CDR3 is 15 residues long. The CDR3 protein is CASSPPDRSTDTQYF. CDR3 sequence (DNA): TGTGCCAGTAGTCCCCCCGACAGGAGCACAGATACGCAGTATTTT.

CDR3 bases: TGTGCCAGCAATGAATACTACGAGCAGTACTTC. Amino acid sequence: CASNEYYEQYF. The J gene is TRBJ2-7, the V gene TRBV6-5; D is undetermined. The CDR3 has 11 residues. V was clipped by 7 bases and J by 3 bases, with 7 bases between them. Germline V gene data show CDR1 as MNHEY and CDR2 as SVGAGI.

The chain combines TRBV14 with TRBJ1-2; D ambiguous. Trimming left V 3 bases short and J 4 bases short, with 12 bases between. CDR3 size: 14 residues. Per the germline V gene, CDR1 is SGHDN and CDR2 is FVKESK. As DNA, the CDR3 is TGTGCCAGCAGCCATTTTGGTGTAGCCTATGGCTACACCTTC. Translating gives CASSHFGVAYGYTF.

The V gene is TRBV19, the J gene TRBJ2-7, with a tentative D call TRBD2 (6 bases). The ends were cut back, 5 bases at V and 5 bases at J, with 13 bases in the middle. The germline CDR1 and CDR2 sequences are LNHDA and SQIVND (reference sequence). The CDR3 totals 13 residues. For the CDR3, the DNA is TGTGCCAGTAGTGCGGGACTCCTAAACGAGCAGTACTTC. This gives the protein CASSAGLLNEQYF.

The J gene is TRBJ2-1, the V gene TRBV6-4, with 9 nucleotides matching TRBD2. The CDR3 sequence is 14 residues long. V shed 6 bases and J 6 bases; nucleotides not matched to a gene: 6. CDR1 and CDR2 from the germline V gene are MRHNA and SNTAGT. The CDR3 loop is CASSVSGGLNEQFF. The CDR3 DNA follows: TGTGCCAGCAGCGTTAGCGGGGGTCTCAATGAGCAGTTCTTC.

This chain joins TRBV29-1 and TRBJ2-7, with TRBD2 as a possible D gene (7 bases). In germline, CDR1 is SQVTM, CDR2 ANQGSEA. The germline V and J ends were trimmed by 6 bases and 4 bases, with 22 bases remaining between them. This CDR3 contains 15 residues. The DNA for the CDR3 is TGCAGCGTCCACGAGGGGGAGGGGAGCTTTTACGAGCAGTACTTC. Its translation is CSVHEGEGSFYEQYF.

V usage is TRBV5-8 and J usage is TRBJ1-1; D gene unclear. V lost 1 base, J lost 1 base, and 5 bases lay in between. Germline CDR1 is SGHTS and CDR2 is YDEGEE. The CDR3 runs to 13 residues. In DNA, the CDR3 is TGTGCCAGCAGCTTGAACCCGAACACTGAAGCTTTCTTT. This sequence encodes CASSLNPNTEAFF.

This clone was picked up a small number of times. The rearrangement joins TRBV7-6 to TRBJ2-1; TRBD2 matches 7 bases. The CDR3 spans 18 residues. Losses at the gene ends were 1 base for V and 0 bases for J; bases not matched to a gene: 9. Germline V gives CDR1 SGHVS, CDR2 FNYEAQ. The CDR3 nucleotides read TGTGCCAGCAGCTTAGAGGCTAGCGGCTTATTCTCCTACAATGAGCAGTTCTTC. Its translation: CASSLEASGLFSYNEQFF.

This clone was found a few times. V gene TRBV5-6 combines with J gene TRBJ2-6; no reliable D call. V was pared by 2 bases and J by 3 bases, with 6 bases between. This CDR3 spans 14 amino acids. The germline gives CDR1 SGHDT, CDR2 YYEEEE. CDR3 residues: CASSFGLGANVLTF. For the CDR3, the DNA is TGTGCCAGCAGCTTTGGTCTTGGGGCCAACGTCCTGACTTTC.

The chain is built from TRBV5-4 and TRBJ2-7; TRBD2 might be the D (5 bases). The germline V gene encodes CDR1 SGHNT and CDR2 YYREEE (reference sequence). Deletions cut 3 bases from V and 3 bases from J, with 16 bases between. The CDR3 has 15 residues. Here the CDR3 DNA reads TGTGCCAGCAGCTGGAACTTCGGGGAGATCTACGAGCAGTACTTC. The encoded protein is CASSWNFGEIYEQYF.

Only one count was recorded for this clone. The chain carries TRBV6-5 and TRBJ2-1; 10 nucleotides match TRBD2. V shed 6 bases, J shed 4 bases, and the junction held 6 bases outside the gene matches. In germline, CDR1 is MNHEY, CDR2 SVGAGI. This CDR3 contains 15 residues. The CDR3: CASRLGTSAYNEQFF. As DNA, the CDR3 is TGTGCCAGCAGATTAGGGACTAGCGCTTACAATGAGCAGTTCTTC.

CDR3 sequence: CASSSIGSGRAPYF. CDR3 bases: TGTGCCAGCAGCTCCATTGGAAGCGGGAGGGCCCCGTATTTT. The chain links TRBV7-9 to TRBJ2-3; TRBD2 aligns across 10 bases. Germline CDR1 SEHNR, CDR2 FQNEAQ (reference sequence). There are 14 residues in the CDR3. J lost 14 bases, V lost 4 bases, and 12 bases had no gene match.

The rearrangement uses TRBV11-2 and TRBJ1-1; no definite D call. Trimming took off 0 bases at V and 3 bases at J, with 11 bases between the two ends. The germline V gene has CDR1 SGHAT and CDR2 FQNNGV. There are 15 residues in the CDR3. The chain's CDR3 is CASSLEVPIYTEAFF. The CDR3 nucleotides are TGTGCCAGCAGCTTAGAAGTCCCTATCTACACTGAAGCTTTCTTT.

The chain combines TRBV6-4 with TRBJ2-7; tentatively, D is TRBD1 (5 bases). Germline-derived CDR1 and CDR2 are MRHNA and SNTAGT. This CDR3 has 13 residues. Trimming left V 0 bases short and J 5 bases short, with 8 bases between. CDR3 region: CASSDSQGNEQYF. The CDR3 nucleotides read TGTGCCAGCAGTGACTCTCAGGGCAACGAGCAGTACTTC.

This rearrangement joins TRBV6-5 to TRBJ2-7; D may be TRBD2 (6 bases). The CDR3 covers 14 residues. The V and J ends lost 5 bases and 0 bases respectively, with 11 bases between them. CDR1 and CDR2 (germline): MNHEY, SVGAGI. The CDR3 DNA reads as TGTGCCAGCAGTGGTGGGGGGTCCTCCTACGAGCAGTACTTC. Residues: CASSGGGSSYEQYF.

The chain combines TRBV6-5 with TRBJ2-3; D unclear. Germline CDR1 reads MNHEY; CDR2 reads SVGAGI. V dropped 6 bases and J dropped 4 bases, with 14 bases sitting between them. CDR3 length: 14 amino acids. The CDR3 loop is CASSPALLADTQYF. The CDR3 DNA sequence: TGTGCCAGCAGCCCCGCCTTATTAGCAGATACGCAGTATTTT.

The chain has TRBV27 and TRBJ2-7; 9 bases map to TRBD2. V trimming: 2 bases; J trimming: 7 bases; junction bases outside the gene matches: 6. CDR3 size: 14 residues. Germline loops: CDR1 MNHEY, CDR2 SMNVEV (reference sequence). As DNA, the CDR3 is TGTGCCAGCAGTTTAGCGGGAGGGCCGAGGGAGCAGTACTTC. Translated: CASSLAGGPREQYF.